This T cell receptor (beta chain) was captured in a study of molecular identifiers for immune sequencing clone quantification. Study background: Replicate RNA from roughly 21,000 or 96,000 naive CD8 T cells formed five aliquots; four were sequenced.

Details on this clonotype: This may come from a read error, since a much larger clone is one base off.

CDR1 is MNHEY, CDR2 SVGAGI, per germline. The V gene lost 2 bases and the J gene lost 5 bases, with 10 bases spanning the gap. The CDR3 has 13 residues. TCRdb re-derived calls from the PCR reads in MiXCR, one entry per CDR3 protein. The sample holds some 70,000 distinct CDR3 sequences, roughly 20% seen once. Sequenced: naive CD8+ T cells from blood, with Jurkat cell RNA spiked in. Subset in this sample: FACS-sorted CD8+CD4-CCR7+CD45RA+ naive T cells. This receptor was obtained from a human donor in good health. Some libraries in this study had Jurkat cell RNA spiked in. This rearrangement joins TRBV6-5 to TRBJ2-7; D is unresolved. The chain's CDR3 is CASSYDSPDEQYF. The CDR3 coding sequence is TGTGCCAGCAGTTACGACTCCCCGGACGAGCAGTACTTC.